This TCR beta chain is from a study of molecular identifiers for immune sequencing clone quantification. TCRdb fed the PCR reads into MiXCR, producing one record per CDR3 protein. The sample lists fewer than 350,000 distinct CDR3 sequences, about 21% occurring once. This CDR3 region has 16 residues. The ends were cut back, 0 bases at V and 6 bases at J, with 15 bases in the middle. Germline V gene lookup returns CDR1 MNHNY and CDR2 SVGAGI (reference sequence). Source material: naive CD8+ T cells from blood, with Jurkat cell RNA spiked in. Described subset: FACS-sorted CD8+CD4-CCR7+CD45RA+ naive T cells. This TCR derives from a human donor in good health. Some libraries in this study had Jurkat cell RNA spiked in. This rearrangement joins TRBV6-6 to TRBJ2-1, with a weak D call TRBD2 (5 bases). The CDR3 sequence is CASSYSELLASNEQFF. In DNA form, the CDR3 reads TGTGCCAGCAGTTACTCGGAGCTGCTAGCTTCCAATGAGCAGTTCTTC.